The TCR beta chain described here comes from a study of identical twins. Healthy Caucasian individuals made up all the donors. Overall study results and limits: Part of the zero-insertion signal could reflect confounding by invariant MAIT and iNKT cells.

TCRdb reprocessed the 5' RACE reads with MiXCR, giving one entry per CDR3 protein. The sample has over 500,000 distinct CDR3 sequences, less than 25% seen once; the top ten hold approximately 0.95%. Only a few counts were recorded for this clonotype. Its antigen is undetermined. The CDR3 runs 14 residues. V was clipped by 2 bases and J by 5 bases; unmatched bases: 5. This sample also appeared in a second study, on T cells expressing NK-cell markers. That study adds: Seven HCMV-seropositive donors and one seronegative donor made up the eight sequenced donors. Dominant NKG2C+ clonotypes in roughly 6 donors made up roughly 1.0-7.0% of CD8+ T cells.

The sample was CD4+ T cells sorted from blood. The source is a woman younger than 35 in good health. The chain is built from TRBV12-3 or TRBV12-4 and TRBJ2-7; 8 bases fit TRBD2. The CDR3, as DNA: TGTGCCAGCAGTTTAACGGGGGGGTACGACGAGCAGTACTTC. This gives the protein CASSLTGGYDEQYF.